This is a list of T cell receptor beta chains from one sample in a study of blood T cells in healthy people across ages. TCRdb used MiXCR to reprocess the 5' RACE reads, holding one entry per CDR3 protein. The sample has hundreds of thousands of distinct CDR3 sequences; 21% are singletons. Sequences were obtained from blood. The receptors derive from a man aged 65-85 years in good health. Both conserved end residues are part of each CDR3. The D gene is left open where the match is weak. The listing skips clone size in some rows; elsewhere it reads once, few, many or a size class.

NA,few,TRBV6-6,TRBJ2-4,CASAWALKNIQYF,TGTGCCAGCGCCTGGGCCCTTAAAAACATTCAGTACTTC
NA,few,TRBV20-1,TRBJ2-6,CSAREGAGANVLTF,TGCAGTGCTAGAGAGGGTGCTGGGGCCAACGTCCTGACTTTC
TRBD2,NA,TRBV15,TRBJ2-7,CATATSGSFYEQYF,TGTGCCACCGCCACTAGCGGGAGTTTCTACGAGCAGTACTTC
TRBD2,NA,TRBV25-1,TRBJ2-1,CASSIMTSGTYNEQFF,TGTGCCAGCAGTATTATGACTAGCGGGACTTACAATGAGCAGTTCTTC
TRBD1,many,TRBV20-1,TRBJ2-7,CSAMTGGSYEQYF,TGCAGTGCTATGACAGGGGGCTCCTACGAGCAGTACTTC
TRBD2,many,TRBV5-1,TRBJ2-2,CASSPRGLASTGELFF,TGCGCCAGCAGCCCCCGGGGACTAGCGTCCACCGGGGAGCTGTTTTTT
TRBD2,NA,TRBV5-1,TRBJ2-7,CASSATSGSTYEQYF,TGCGCCAGCAGCGCCACTAGCGGGTCGACCTACGAGCAGTACTTC
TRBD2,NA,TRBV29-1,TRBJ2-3,CSVQLAGTDTQYF,TGCAGCGTACAACTAGCGGGAACAGATACGCAGTATTTT
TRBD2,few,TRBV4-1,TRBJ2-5,CASSQSGLAGALETQYF,TGCGCCAGCAGCCAATCCGGACTAGCGGGAGCCCTAGAGACCCAGTACTTC
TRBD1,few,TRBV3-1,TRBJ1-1,CASRRQGAGEAFF,TGTGCCAGCAGACGACAGGGGGCTGGTGAAGCTTTCTTT
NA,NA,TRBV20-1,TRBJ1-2,CSAGFGVYGYTF,TGCAGTGCTGGGTTCGGGGTTTATGGCTACACCTTC
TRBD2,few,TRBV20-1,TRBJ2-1,CSARVTSGGQFF,TGCAGTGCTAGAGTTACTAGCGGGGGGCAGTTCTTC
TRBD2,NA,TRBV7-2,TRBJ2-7,CASRKNLAGEQYF,TGTGCCAGCAGGAAAAATCTAGCGGGGGAGCAGTACTTC
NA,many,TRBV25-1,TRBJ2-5,CASSEAGIKETQYF,TGTGCCAGCAGTGAAGCAGGGATTAAAGAGACCCAGTACTTC
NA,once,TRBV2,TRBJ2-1,CASNGAIQRSYNEQFF,TGTGCCAGCAACGGGGCAATACAGCGCTCCTACAATGAGCAGTTCTTC
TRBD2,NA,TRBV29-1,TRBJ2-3,CSASLAGGLADTQYF,TGCAGCGCCAGTTTAGCGGGGGGGCTCGCAGATACGCAGTATTTT
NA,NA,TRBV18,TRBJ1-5,CTSSPPLGPQHF,TGTACCAGCTCACCACCGTTGGGACCCCAGCATTTT
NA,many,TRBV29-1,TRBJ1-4,CSVAKGADEKLFF,TGCAGCGTTGCTAAGGGCGCCGATGAAAAACTGTTTTTT
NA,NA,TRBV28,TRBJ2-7,CASSFGLSYEQYF,TGTGCCAGCAGTTTTGGACTCTCCTACGAGCAGTACTTC
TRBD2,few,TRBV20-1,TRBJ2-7,CSAQGTSGSGYEQYF,TGCAGTGCGCAAGGGACTAGCGGGAGTGGTTACGAGCAGTACTTC
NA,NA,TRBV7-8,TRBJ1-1,CASSLKTLNTEAFF,TGTGCCAGCAGCTTAAAGACTCTGAACACTGAAGCTTTCTTT
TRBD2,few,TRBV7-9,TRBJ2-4,CASSPTSGWAKNIQYF,TGTGCCAGCAGCCCGACTAGCGGGTGGGCCAAAAACATTCAGTACTTC
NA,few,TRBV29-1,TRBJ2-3,CSPVADTQYF,TGCAGCCCTGTAGCAGATACGCAGTATTTT
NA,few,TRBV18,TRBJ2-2,CASSPSVGELFF,TGTGCCAGCTCACCATCGGTCGGGGAGCTGTTTTTT
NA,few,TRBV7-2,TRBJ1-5,CASSSPGGYGPLHF,TGTGCCAGCAGCTCCCCCGGGGGTTATGGGCCCCTGCATTTT
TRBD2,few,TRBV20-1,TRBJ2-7,CSAFTSGGLSYEQYF,TGCAGTGCTTTTACTAGCGGGGGTCTCTCCTACGAGCAGTACTTC
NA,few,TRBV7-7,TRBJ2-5,CASSQDGVGETQYF,TGTGCTAGCAGCCAAGACGGGGTGGGGGAGACCCAGTACTTC
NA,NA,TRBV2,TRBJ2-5,CASRGERETQYF,TGTGCCAGCAGGGGGGAGCGAGAGACCCAGTACTTC
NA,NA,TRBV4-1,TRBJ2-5,CASSQVAGQETQYF,TGCGCCAGCAGCCAAGTCGCGGGGCAAGAGACCCAGTACTTC
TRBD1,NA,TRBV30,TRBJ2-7,CAWQGVTLGYEQYF,TGTGCCTGGCAGGGGGTTACATTGGGCTACGAGCAGTACTTC
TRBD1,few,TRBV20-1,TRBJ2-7,CSAGQTGGKAYEQYF,TGCAGTGCTGGCCAGACAGGGGGGAAAGCCTACGAGCAGTACTTC
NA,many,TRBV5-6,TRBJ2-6,CASSFYSGANVLTF,TGTGCCAGCAGCTTTTACTCTGGGGCCAACGTCCTGACTTTC
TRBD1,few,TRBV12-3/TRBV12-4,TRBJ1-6,CASSLNRGSYNSPLHF,TGTGCCAGCAGTTTAAACAGGGGTTCCTATAATTCACCCCTCCACTTT
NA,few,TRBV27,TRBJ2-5,CASSFKGEETQYF,TGTGCCAGCAGTTTTAAGGGAGAAGAGACCCAGTACTTC
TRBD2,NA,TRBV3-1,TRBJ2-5,CASSHPPGGVQETQYF,TGTGCCAGCAGCCACCCTCCGGGGGGAGTCCAAGAGACCCAGTACTTC
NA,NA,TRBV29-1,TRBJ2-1,CSVEFGAGSSHNEQFF,TGCAGCGTTGAATTTGGGGCAGGAAGCTCCCACAATGAGCAGTTCTTC
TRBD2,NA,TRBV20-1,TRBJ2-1,CSARADAGEHNEQFF,TGCAGTGCTAGAGCTGACGCGGGAGAACACAATGAGCAGTTCTTC
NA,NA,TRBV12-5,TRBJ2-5,CASGVHSRQETQYF,TGTGCTAGTGGTGTACACAGCCGCCAAGAGACCCAGTACTTC
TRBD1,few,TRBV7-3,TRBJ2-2,CASSLIGGQGSPTPNTGELFF,TGTGCCAGCAGCTTAATTGGGGGACAGGGGAGCCCTACACCGAACACCGGGGAGCTGTTTTTT
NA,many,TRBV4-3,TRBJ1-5,CASSQDRDTLSNQPQHF,TGCGCCAGCAGCCAAGATCGGGACACCCTTAGCAATCAGCCCCAGCATTTT
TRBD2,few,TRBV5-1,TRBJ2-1,CASSLAPASGNNEQFF,TGCGCCAGCAGCTTGGCCCCGGCTAGCGGAAACAATGAGCAGTTCTTC
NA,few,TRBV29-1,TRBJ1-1,CSVVVWGTEAFF,TGCAGCGTTGTCGTTTGGGGAACTGAAGCTTTCTTT
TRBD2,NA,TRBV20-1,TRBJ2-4,CSASPGTSGQGWNIQYF,TGCAGTGCTAGCCCTGGGACTAGCGGGCAGGGGTGGAACATTCAGTACTTC
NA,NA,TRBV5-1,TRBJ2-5,CASSLVGRTGETQYF,TGCGCCAGCAGCTTGGTTGGGAGGACGGGGGAGACCCAGTACTTC
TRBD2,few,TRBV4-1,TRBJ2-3,CASSLSGGGDGTDTQYF,TGCGCCAGCAGCCTCTCCGGGGGGGGAGATGGCACAGATACGCAGTATTTT